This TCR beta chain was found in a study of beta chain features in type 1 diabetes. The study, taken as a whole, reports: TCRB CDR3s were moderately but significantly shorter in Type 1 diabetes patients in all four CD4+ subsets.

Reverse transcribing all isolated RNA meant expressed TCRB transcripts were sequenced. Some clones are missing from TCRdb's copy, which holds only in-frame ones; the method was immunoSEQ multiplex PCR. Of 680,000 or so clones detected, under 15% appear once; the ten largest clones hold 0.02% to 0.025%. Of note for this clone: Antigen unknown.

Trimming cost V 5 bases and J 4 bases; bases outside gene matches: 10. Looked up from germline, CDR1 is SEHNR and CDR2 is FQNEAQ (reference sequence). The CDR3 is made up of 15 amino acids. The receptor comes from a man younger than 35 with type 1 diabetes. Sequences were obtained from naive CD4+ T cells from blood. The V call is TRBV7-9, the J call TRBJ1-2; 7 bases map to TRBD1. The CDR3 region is CASSTETGVGYGYTF. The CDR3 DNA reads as TGTGCCAGCAGCACTGAAACAGGGGTCGGCTATGGCTACACCTTC. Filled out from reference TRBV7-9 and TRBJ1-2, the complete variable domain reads DTGVSQNPRHKITKRGQNVTFRCDPISEHNRLYWYRQTLGQGPEFLTYFQNEAQLEKSRLLSDRFSAERPKGSFSTLEIQRTEQGDSAMYLCASSTETGVGYGYTFGSGTRLTVV.